These T cell receptor beta chains were read from a single sample in a study of beta chain features in type 1 diabetes. Produced via immunoSEQ multiplex PCR; TCRdb's table is partial and in-frame only. The sample records 160,000 or so clones, roughly 9% being singletons. The sequenced sample was central memory CD4+ T cells from blood. Receptors were obtained from a woman under 30 in good health. The CDR3 runs from the conserved cysteine through the conserved F or W. D genes are given only for firm matches. Rows may omit the clone size; those that give it use once, few, many or a size class.

size,length,V,J,D,CDR3,DNA
once,14,TRBV6-1,TRBJ1-1,.,CASSEFTGYTEAFF,TGTGCCAGCAGTGAGTTTACAGGGTACACTGAAGCTTTCTTT
.,15,TRBV7-9,TRBJ1-2,TRBD1,CASSQSGQGGYGYTF,TGTGCCAGCAGCCAATCGGGACAGGGTGGCTATGGCTACACCTTC
.,14,TRBV4-1,TRBJ1-2,TRBD1,CASSQVATGYGYTF,TGCGCCAGCAGCCAAGTTGCGACAGGGTATGGCTACACCTTC
many,13,TRBV5-1,TRBJ1-2,.,CASSRQANYGYTF,TGCGCCAGCAGCCGACAGGCGAACTATGGCTACACCTTC
.,15,TRBV5-4,TRBJ1-2,TRBD1,CASSLDGTAIYGYTF,TGTGCCAGCAGCTTGGACGGGACAGCCATCTATGGCTACACCTTC
few,11,TRBV20-1,TRBJ2-4,.,CSAQEGDIQYF,TGCAGTGCTCAGGAGGGAGACATTCAGTACTTC
few,14,TRBV2,TRBJ1-6,.,CADGGWTHNSPLHF,TGTGCCGACGGAGGTTGGACCCATAATTCACCCCTCCACTTT
few,11,TRBV20-1,TRBJ1-4,.,CSANINEKLFF,TGCAGTGCTAATATTAATGAAAAACTGTTTTTT
.,15,TRBV28,TRBJ1-6,.,CASSPISSYNSPLHF,TGTGCCAGCAGTCCAATTAGCTCCTATAATTCACCCCTCCACTTT
few,15,TRBV6-5,TRBJ2-4,TRBD1,CASRGTGTAKNIQYF,TGTGCCAGCAGGGGGACCGGGACAGCTAAAAACATTCAGTACTTC
.,17,TRBV5-1,TRBJ2-1,TRBD2,CASSLSAGGTSYNEQFF,TGCGCCAGCAGCTTGTCGGCGGGAGGTACGTCCTACAATGAGCAGTTCTTC
.,16,TRBV5-1,TRBJ2-1,TRBD2,CASSGDLAGSYNEQFF,TGCGCCAGCAGCGGCGACCTAGCGGGTTCATACAATGAGCAGTTCTTC
.,15,TRBV2,TRBJ2-5,.,CASGRFRDSQETQYF,TGTGCCAGCGGCCGGTTCCGGGACTCCCAAGAGACCCAGTACTTC
.,15,TRBV4-2,TRBJ1-1,TRBD1,CASSPGQGLNTEAFF,TGTGCCAGCAGCCCGGGACAGGGGCTGAACACTGAAGCTTTCTTT
.,15,TRBV19,TRBJ2-1,TRBD2,CASQAGLAGRSEQFF,TGTGCCAGCCAGGCAGGACTAGCGGGAAGGAGTGAGCAGTTCTTC
few,11,TRBV7-9,TRBJ1-1,.,CASSTTPEAFF,TGTGCCAGCAGCACAACCCCTGAAGCTTTCTTT
.,15,TRBV18,TRBJ1-1,.,CASSPQATGTTEAFF,TGTGCCAGCTCACCACAAGCCACCGGTACCACTGAAGCTTTCTTT
.,14,TRBV5-1,TRBJ2-3,.,CASSLEQRHGTQYF,TGCGCCAGCAGCTTAGAGCAGAGACATGGTACGCAGTATTTT
many,12,TRBV6-6,TRBJ1-1,.,CASNQVVTEAFF,TGTGCCAGCAACCAGGTGGTCACTGAAGCTTTCTTT
.,14,TRBV11-3,TRBJ2-1,.,CASSLVLTRGEQFF,TGTGCCAGCAGCTTAGTACTAACCAGGGGTGAGCAGTTCTTC
medium-sized,14,TRBV18,TRBJ2-1,.,CASSPPTRSDEQFF,TGTGCCAGCTCACCACCGACTAGGTCCGATGAGCAGTTCTTC
few,14,TRBV7-9,TRBJ1-1,TRBD1,CASSFNDRDTEAFF,TGTGCCAGCAGCTTCAACGACAGGGACACTGAAGCTTTCTTT
few,14,TRBV11-3,TRBJ2-1,TRBD2,CASSFPSGRFEQFF,TGTGCCAGCAGCTTTCCTAGCGGGAGGTTTGAGCAGTTCTTC
few,11,TRBV20-1,TRBJ1-1,TRBD1,CSRLLQGKAFF,TGCAGTCGTTTATTACAGGGGAAAGCTTTCTTT
.,15,TRBV7-9,TRBJ1-2,TRBD1,CASSAGGFTDRGYTF,TGTGCCAGCAGCGCAGGGGGCTTTACTGATAGAGGCTACACCTTC
.,14,TRBV30,TRBJ1-1,.,CACRKGSGVTEAFF,TGTGCCTGCAGAAAAGGGAGCGGGGTGACTGAAGCTTTCTTT
many,12,TRBV23-1,TRBJ2-7,.,CASSHIPPEQYF,TGCGCCAGCAGTCACATTCCCCCCGAGCAGTACTTC
.,13,TRBV5-1,TRBJ2-7,TRBD2,CASSSGGYDEQYF,TGCGCCAGCAGCTCCGGGGGGTACGACGAGCAGTACTTC
.,14,TRBV7-2,TRBJ1-2,TRBD1,CASSLGQAAYGYTF,TGTGCCAGCAGCCTGGGACAGGCCGCCTATGGCTACACCTTC
few,12,TRBV9,TRBJ2-2,.,CASSVRAGELFF,TGTGCCAGCAGCGTAAGAGCCGGGGAGCTGTTTTTT
few,15,TRBV10-3,TRBJ2-2,TRBD2,CAITPQGLATGELFF,TGTGCCATCACCCCCCAGGGACTAGCTACCGGGGAGCTGTTTTTT
few,14,TRBV5-1,TRBJ2-7,TRBD1,CASTLGTGDYEQYF,TGCGCCAGCACCTTGGGGACAGGGGACTACGAGCAGTACTTC
.,16,TRBV9,TRBJ2-3,TRBD2,CASSGTSGTGTDTQYF,TGTGCCAGCAGTGGGACTAGCGGGACAGGCACAGATACGCAGTATTTT
few,12,TRBV27,TRBJ2-3,.,CASSRLTDTQYF,TGTGCCAGCAGCCGACTCACAGATACGCAGTATTTT
.,12,TRBV2,TRBJ1-1,.,CASNSRGTEAFF,TGTGCCAGCAACAGCCGGGGGACTGAAGCTTTCTTT
.,15,TRBV28,TRBJ2-3,TRBD2,CASSSPAGGTDTQYF,TGTGCCAGCAGTTCCCCGGCGGGGGGAACAGATACGCAGTATTTT
few,15,TRBV5-6,TRBJ2-3,.,CASSPGRVSTDTQYF,TGTGCCAGCAGCCCTGGGCGGGTTAGCACAGATACGCAGTATTTT
.,16,TRBV7-8,TRBJ2-2,TRBD1,CASSLRQGSNTGELFF,TGTGCCAGCAGCTTAAGACAGGGGTCGAATACCGGGGAGCTGTTTTTT
.,17,TRBV4-1,TRBJ2-7,.,CASSQDRGSGRKDEQYF,TGCGCCAGCAGCCAAGATCGGGGGTCAGGGAGGAAGGACGAGCAGTACTTC
.,15,TRBV15,TRBJ2-7,TRBD1,CATSRDWTGAYEQYF,TGTGCCACCAGCAGAGATTGGACAGGGGCCTACGAGCAGTACTTC
few,16,TRBV7-9,TRBJ2-3,TRBD2,CASSPRLAGDSDTQYF,TGTGCCAGCAGCCCCCGACTAGCGGGAGATTCAGATACGCAGTATTTT
few,12,TRBV6-6,TRBJ1-1,.,CASRRGLDEAFF,TGTGCCAGCAGACGCGGACTGGACGAAGCTTTCTTT
once,16,TRBV7-8,TRBJ2-1,TRBD1,CASSLGQGANYNEQFF,TGTGCCAGCAGCTTAGGTCAGGGGGCGAATTACAATGAGCAGTTCTTC
.,11,TRBV5-6,TRBJ2-1,.,CASSSINEQFF,TGTGCCAGCAGCTCTATTAATGAGCAGTTCTTC
few,15,TRBV6-5,TRBJ2-1,TRBD2,CASKSPRLADNEQFF,TGTGCCAGCAAAAGTCCCCGCCTAGCGGACAATGAGCAGTTCTTC
.,14,TRBV7-2,TRBJ2-3,TRBD2,CASIPGGSADTQYF,TGTGCCAGCATTCCGGGGGGGAGTGCAGATACGCAGTATTTT
few,14,TRBV7-7,TRBJ2-7,.,CASSPDRYSYEQYF,TGTGCTAGCAGCCCTGACAGGTACTCCTACGAGCAGTACTTC